One and the same sample provided the 12 T cell receptor beta chains below, sequenced in a study of tumor and adjacent non-tumor tissue in lung cancer. The template was RNA from unsorted bulk tissue. Three rounds of nested PCR, following a modified ARM-PCR protocol, produced the TCRbeta library. Each CDR3 protein gets one entry after TCRdb re-called the multiplex PCR reads with MiXCR. The sample lists around 79,000 distinct CDR3 sequences, over 55% occurring once. The source material was lung tumor tissue. The receptors were sampled from a woman aged 40 to 50 with non-small cell lung cancer.

The V gene is TRBV11-2, the J gene TRBJ2-1; possibly TRBD2 for D (5 bases). Germline loops: CDR1 SGHAT, CDR2 FQNNGV. V was cut by 9 bases and J by 4 bases, with 22 bases left in between. The CDR3 length is 16 residues. The chain's CDR3 is CASSKTLAPLYNEQFF. The CDR3 nucleotides are TGTGCCAGTAGCAAGACGCTAGCTCCACTGTACAATGAGCAGTTCTTC. Combining the CDR3 with reference TRBV11-2 and TRBJ2-1 gives the whole variable domain EAGVAQSPRYKIIEKRQSVAFWCNPISGHATLYWYQQILGQGPKLLIQFQNNGVVDDSQLPKDRFSAERLKGVDSTLKIQPAKLEDSAVYLCASSKTLAPLYNEQFFGPGTRLTVL.

This clonotype has just one count. The chain combines TRBV9 with TRBJ1-1; D possibly corresponds to TRBD1 (5 bases). Trimming pared 2 bases from V and 10 bases from J, leaving 18 bases between. In germline, CDR1 is SGDLS, CDR2 YYNGEE. CDR3 size: 14 residues. The DNA for the CDR3 is TGTGCCAGCAGCGTGGACCAGGGATGGGCGAGAGCTTTCTTT. Amino acid sequence: CASSVDQGWARAFF.

As to this clonotype: Just one base apart from a much larger clone, this may be a read error. The chain uses TRBV19 and TRBJ1-1, with D possibly TRBD1 on 6 matching bases. CDR1 and CDR2 from the germline V gene are LNHDA and SQIVND (reference sequence). V dropped 6 bases and J dropped 5 bases, with 19 bases sitting between them. CDR3 size: 15 residues. DNA of the CDR3: TGTGCCAGTAGAACCCCAACAGGGAACTGGACTGAAGCTTTCTTT. Protein: CASRTPTGNWTEAFF.

On this clonotype: A read error may produce the germline difference seen at one junction end. The chain is built from TRBV5-1 and TRBJ2-1, with TRBD2 matching over 12 bases. Germline CDR1 is SGHRS and CDR2 is YFSETQ. The CDR3 spans 17 residues. The DNA for the CDR3 is TGCGCCAGCAGCTCGGTCTTAGCTAGCGGGAGGGCCGGTGAGCAGTTGTTC. Its protein product is CASSSVLASGRAGEQLF.

This clonotype appeared once. Given a much more abundant clone one base away, this may be a read error. The rearrangement uses TRBV5-8 and TRBJ1-1; 7 bases are shared with TRBD1. This CDR3 region has 16 residues. After removal of 4 bases from V and 4 bases from J, the junction contained 13 bases not matched to a gene. Germline values: CDR1 SGHTS, CDR2 YDEGEE. The CDR3 protein is CASSLIRGVSVTEAFF. CDR3 in DNA: TGTGCCAGCAGCCTTATCAGGGGGGTGTCCGTCACTGAAGCTTTCTTT.

A remark on this clonotype: The CDR3 end shows no conserved phenylalanine or tryptophan, and so a read error is likely. The chain employs TRBV11-2 and TRBJ1-1, with TRBD1 as a possible D gene (5 bases). In germline, CDR1 is SGHAT, CDR2 FQNNGV. The CDR3 contains 13 residues. The CDR3 sequence: CVSSIVGDSGAFS. The CDR3 DNA reads as TGTGTCAGCAGCATAGTGGGGGACTCGGGAGCTTTCTCT.

The CDR3, as DNA: TGTGCCAGCAGCCACCGTATAGCGGGGTTCACAGATACACACTATTTT. Translated: CASSHRIAGFTDTHYF. This chain uses TRBV12-3 or TRBV12-4 with TRBJ2-3, with 8 bases aligning to TRBD2. The CDR3 length is 16 residues. The junction had 23 bases not matched to a gene; V was cut back by 6 bases and J by 15 bases.

Comments on this clonotype: Sequence at one end of the junction differs from germline and may be a read error. This chain links TRBV12-3 or TRBV12-4 with TRBJ1-5; D is unclear. There are 15 residues in the CDR3. The CDR3 spells CTSGLEDGSSQPQHF. CDR3 DNA sequence: TGTACCAGCGGCCTGGAGGATGGTAGCAGTCAGCCCCAGCATTTT.

As to this clonotype: As the CDR3 is not closed by the conserved phenylalanine or tryptophan, this likely results from a read error. The chain uses TRBV11-1 and TRBJ2-7; 10 positions match TRBD2. Germline assignment: CDR1 SGHAT and CDR2 FQDESV (reference sequence). The CDR3 is 17 amino acids. CDR3 DNA: TGCGCTAGCAGCTTACATCCTAGCGGGAGCCTCTCCTACGAGCAGTACCTC. It translates to CASSLHPSGSLSYEQYL.

A single count supports this clonotype. CDR3 region: CASSLEPAGDSNEQYV. The CDR3 DNA reads TGTGCCAGCAGCTTAGAACCAGCGGGTGATAGCAACGAGCAGTACGTC. The gene calls are TRBV11-2 and TRBJ2-7; weak D call: TRBD2 (6 bases). This CDR3 is built from 16 residues. V shed 0 bases and J shed 5 bases, with 17 bases lying between them. Germline V gene sequence: CDR1 SGHAT, CDR2 FQNNGV.

This clonotype was picked up many times. Here the CDR3 DNA reads TGTGCCAGCAGCTCGGGAACTGGTTCGAACACCGGGGAGCTGTTTTTT. It encodes CASSSGTGSNTGELFF. J is TRBJ2-2 and V is TRBV7-9; maybe TRBD2 (5 bases). This CDR3 spans 16 amino acids. V lost 4 bases and J lost 0, with 12 bases in between. Germline lookup yields CDR1 SEHNR and CDR2 FQNEAQ (reference sequence).

For this clonotype: A single base separates this from a much larger clone, so it may be a read error. The chain recombines TRBV7-9 with TRBJ2-7; no reliable D call. CDR1 SEHNR and CDR2 FQNEAQ come from the germline V gene (reference sequence). The length of the CDR3 is 11 residues. The CDR3 DNA reads TGTGTCAGCAGCTTTGATGACGAGCAGTACTTC. It yields the protein CVSSFDDEQYF.